This TCR beta chain was captured in a study of multiple sclerosis patients with progressive multifocal leukoencephalopathy. The table came from immunoSEQ multiplex PCR; TCRdb's copy has only in-frame clones and leaves some out. Among tens of thousands of clones listed, 75% to 90% were seen once. Germline CDR1 reads SGHRS; CDR2 reads YFSETQ. The CDR3 covers 16 residues. The ends lost 0 bases at V and 3 bases at J; junction bases unmatched: 8. The time point denotes: time of PML onset. Detection of JC virus DNA in cerebrospinal fluid confirmed PML diagnosed from clinical and MRI findings. PML in natalizumab-treated patients developed after between 16 and 56 months of natalizumab therapy. Every listed patient previously received interferon beta; all PML patients were women. Notes on the study in general: Lower normalized Shannon entropy suggested reduced TRB diversity in most PML patients.

This clone was detected a few times. The antigen remains unidentified. This chain joins TRBV5-1 and TRBJ2-7; 8 nucleotides align to TRBD1. The origin of this receptor is a woman in her twenties or thirties with progressive multifocal leukoencephalopathy. This sample comprised PBMCs, obtained from a patient treated with natalizumab. The CDR3 DNA follows: TGCGCCAGCAGCTTGGGGGCGACAGGGGCAAGCTACGAGCAGTACTTC. It translates to CASSLGATGASYEQYF.